The clone carrying this T cell receptor beta chain was seen a single time. The sample originates from a study of OX40 agonist ivuxolimab in advanced cancers. TCRdb keeps only in-frame clones here, not all; method: immunoSEQ multiplex PCR. This repertoire shows roughly 63,000 clones, about 89% found once; its top ten account for about 12%. Cycle 7 day 1, cycle 4 day 1, and baseline were the timepoints at which blood was sampled. This CDR3 spans 17 amino acids. Trimming cost V 2 bases and J 5 bases; bases outside gene matches: 11. The germline V gene encodes CDR1 SGHRS and CDR2 YFSETQ. The gene calls are TRBV5-1 and TRBJ2-7; 12 positions agree with TRBD2. This clonotype was obtained from an adult with an advanced solid tumor such as melanoma, head and neck, liver or kidney cancer. The sequencing here drew on CD4+ or CD8+ T cells sorted from blood, taken in a trial of the OX40 agonist ivuxolimab. In DNA form, the CDR3 reads TGCGCCAGCAGCTTCAGACTAGCGGGAGTTAGGGGGGACGAGCAGTACTTC. It encodes CASSFRLAGVRGDEQYF.